The clone carrying this T cell receptor (beta chain) was recorded a few times. Its target is unknown. This sample is part of a study of identical twins. Points from the study as a whole: Models underestimated out-of-frame TCR alpha sharing in monozygotic twins.

TCRdb re-called the 5' RACE reads with MiXCR, one entry per CDR3 protein. The sample has 250,000 or so distinct CDR3 sequences, about 8% seen once; the top ten hold roughly 3%. This CDR3 has 16 amino acids. CDR1 and CDR2 (germline): SGHDT, YYEEEE. With V trimmed by 3 bases and J by 4 bases, 8 bases remained unmatched. The same specimen was also included in a second study, on yellow fever vaccine responses in identical twins.

This clonotype originated in a woman between 18 and 29 years old in good health. The rearrangement uses TRBV5-6 and TRBJ2-3, with 10 bases lining up with TRBD2. The sequenced material came from CD8+ T cells sorted from blood. The CDR3 DNA follows: TGTGCCAGCAGCTCTCTAGCGGGAGAGGTTCCAGATACGCAGTATTTT. As protein: CASSSLAGEVPDTQYF.